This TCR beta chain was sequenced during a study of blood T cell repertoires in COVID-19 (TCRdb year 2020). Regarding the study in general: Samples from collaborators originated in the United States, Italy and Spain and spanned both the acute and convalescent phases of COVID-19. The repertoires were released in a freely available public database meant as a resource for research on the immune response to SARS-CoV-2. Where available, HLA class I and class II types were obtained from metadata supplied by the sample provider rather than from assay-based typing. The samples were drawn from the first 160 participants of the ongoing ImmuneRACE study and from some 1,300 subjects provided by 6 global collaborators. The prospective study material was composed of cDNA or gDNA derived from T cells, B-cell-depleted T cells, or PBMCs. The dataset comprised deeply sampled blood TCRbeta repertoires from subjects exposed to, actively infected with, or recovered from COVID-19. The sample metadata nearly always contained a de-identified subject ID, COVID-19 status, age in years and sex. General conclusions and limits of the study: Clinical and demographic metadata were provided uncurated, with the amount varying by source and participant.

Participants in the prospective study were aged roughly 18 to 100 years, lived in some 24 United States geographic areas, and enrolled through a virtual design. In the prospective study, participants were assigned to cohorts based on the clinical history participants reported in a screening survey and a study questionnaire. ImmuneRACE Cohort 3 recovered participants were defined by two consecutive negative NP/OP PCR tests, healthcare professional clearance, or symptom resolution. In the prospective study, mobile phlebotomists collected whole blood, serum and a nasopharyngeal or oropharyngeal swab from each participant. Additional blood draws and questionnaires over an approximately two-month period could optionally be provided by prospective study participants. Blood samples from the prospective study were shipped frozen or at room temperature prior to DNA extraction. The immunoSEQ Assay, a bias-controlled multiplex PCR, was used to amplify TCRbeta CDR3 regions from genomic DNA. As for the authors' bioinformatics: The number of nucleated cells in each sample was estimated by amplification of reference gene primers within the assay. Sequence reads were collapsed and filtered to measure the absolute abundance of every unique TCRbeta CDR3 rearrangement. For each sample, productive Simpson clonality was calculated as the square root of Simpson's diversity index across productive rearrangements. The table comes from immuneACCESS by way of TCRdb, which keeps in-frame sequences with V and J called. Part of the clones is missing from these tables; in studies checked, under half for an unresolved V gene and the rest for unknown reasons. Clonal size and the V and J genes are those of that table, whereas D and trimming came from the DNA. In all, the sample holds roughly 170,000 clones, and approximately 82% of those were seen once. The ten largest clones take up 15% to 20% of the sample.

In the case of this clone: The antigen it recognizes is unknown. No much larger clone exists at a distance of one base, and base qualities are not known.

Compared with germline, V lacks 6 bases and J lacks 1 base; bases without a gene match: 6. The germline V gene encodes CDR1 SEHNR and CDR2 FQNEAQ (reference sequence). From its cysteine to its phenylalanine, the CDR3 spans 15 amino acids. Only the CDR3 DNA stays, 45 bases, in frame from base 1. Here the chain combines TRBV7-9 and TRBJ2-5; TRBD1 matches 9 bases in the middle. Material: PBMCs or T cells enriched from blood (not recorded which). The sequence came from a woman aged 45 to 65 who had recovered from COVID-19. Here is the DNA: TGTGCCAGCAGTTGGGTGGGACAGGGCCAAGAGACCCAGTACTTC. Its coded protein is CASSWVGQGQETQYF.